The next 28 T cell receptor beta chains were all read from a single sample in a study of regulatory T cells in long-lasting Graves disease. This sample's time point: newly diagnosed GD, antithyroid drugs for less than 3 months. Construction of the TCR library relied on RNA isolated from PBMCs. Building the TCR beta libraries relied on iRepertoire HTBI primers, and CDR3 regions underwent Arm-PCR. TCRdb passed the multiplex PCR reads through MiXCR, listing each CDR3 protein once. The sample shows 450,000 to 500,000 distinct CDR3 sequences, 15% to 20% of them seen only once. These data also formed part of another study, on T cells in Graves' hyperthyroidism and ophthalmopathy.

The sequencing here drew on peripheral blood mononuclear cells (PBMCs), taken at new diagnosis, from a patient treated with antithyroid drugs. The receptors here all came from a middle-aged man with Graves disease.

This clonotype was seen ten or more times. V usage is TRBV6-1 and J usage is TRBJ2-5; D might be TRBD1 (6 bases). The CDR3 loop spans 15 amino acids. Trimming removed 7 bases at V and 1 base at J, with 16 bases between. CDR1 and CDR2 from the germline V gene are MNHNS and SASEGT. The chain's CDR3 is CASTKQGRPQETQYF. As DNA, the CDR3 is TGTGCCAGCACCAAACAGGGACGTCCCCAAGAGACCCAGTACTTC.

In this sample, this clonotype turned up many times. V and J are TRBV6-1 and TRBJ2-7, with 10 nucleotides matching TRBD2. This CDR3 region has 16 residues. Unmatched junction bases numbered 11, after V lost 6 bases and J lost 3 bases. Germline values: CDR1 MNHNS, CDR2 SASEGT. Here the CDR3 reads CASRGLAEGIGYEQYF. DNA for the CDR3: TGTGCCAGCAGAGGACTAGCGGAGGGTATCGGCTACGAGCAGTACTTC.

This clonotype appeared a few times. The V and J genes are TRBV6-1 and TRBJ2-2, with D tentatively TRBD2 (6 bases). Deletions cut 2 bases from V and 6 bases from J, with 10 bases between. This CDR3 spans 14 amino acids. Germline V gene data show CDR1 as MNHNS and CDR2 as SASEGT. This CDR3 is CASSEFGGPGELFF. CDR3 bases: TGTGCCAGCAGTGAATTCGGGGGTCCCGGGGAGCTGTTTTTT.

This clonotype was seen at least ten times. This chain connects TRBV18 to TRBJ2-7; D gene unclear. The CDR3 loop spans 15 amino acids. V was trimmed by 0 bases and J by 5 bases, leaving 14 bases between them. Germline V gene sequence: CDR1 KGHSH, CDR2 LQKENI. CDR3 sequence (DNA): TGTGCCAGCTCACCACCGACTGGGTTAGGCGACGAGCAGTACTTC. This encodes CASSPPTGLGDEQYF.

In the case of this clonotype: Since a much larger clone is just one base distant, this may be a read error. J is TRBJ1-2 and V is TRBV11-2, with a weak D call TRBD1 (6 bases). CDR1 and CDR2 (germline): SGHAT, FQNNGV. This CDR3 region has 14 residues. V lost 4 bases and J 0 bases, leaving 9 bases between the germline ends. Here the CDR3 reads CASSSQGSNYGYTF. CDR3 DNA: TGTGCCAGCAGCTCACAGGGATCTAACTATGGCTACACCTTC.

This clonotype was seen only a few times. This chain connects TRBV7-3 to TRBJ2-3; D is unresolved. Trimming removed 3 bases from V and 8 bases from J, with 15 bases in between. Looked up from germline, CDR1 is SGHTA and CDR2 is FQGTGA. The CDR3 contains 14 residues. The CDR3 sequence: CASSFGPSSGTQYF. Here the CDR3 DNA reads TGTGCCAGCAGCTTTGGGCCATCATCGGGTACGCAGTATTTT.

This clonotype was counted many times. The CDR3: CASSQQGARQTQYF. The CDR3 coding sequence is TGTGCCAGCAGCCAACAGGGGGCGAGGCAGACCCAGTACTTC. The V call is TRBV3-1, the J call TRBJ2-5, with 8 nucleotides matching TRBD1. CDR3 length: 14 residues. V was clipped by 2 bases and J by 6 bases; unmatched bases: 5. Germline CDR1 and CDR2: LGHDT and YNNKEL (reference sequence).

In its sample, this clonotype was seen many times. The J gene is TRBJ2-1, the V gene TRBV11-2; D gene uncertain. Germline loops: CDR1 SGHAT, CDR2 FQNNGV. This CDR3 spans 11 amino acids. Between the trimmed V and J ends, which lost 6 bases and 15 bases, there was a span of 15 bases. The CDR3 DNA reads TGTGCCAGCAGTTTATCCCGATACCTGTTCTTC. Its translation: CASSLSRYLFF.

The chain links TRBV6-5 to TRBJ1-2; TRBD1 agrees at 9 bases. The trim removed 1 base at V and 2 bases at J, leaving 2 bases unmatched. Germline values: CDR1 MNHEY, CDR2 SVGAGI. The CDR3 spans 15 residues. Written as DNA, the CDR3 is TGTGCCAGCAGTTACTGGACAGGGGTGAACTATGGCTACACCTTC. It specifies CASSYWTGVNYGYTF.

This clonotype was picked up many times. The chain has TRBV30 and TRBJ1-5; D uncertain. With 2 bases removed from V and 5 bases from J, the gap between germline ends came to 7 bases. In germline, CDR1 is GTSNPN, CDR2 SVGIG (reference sequence). This CDR3 is built from 12 residues. In DNA, the CDR3 is TGTGCCTGGAGTAACTATTATCAGCCCCAGCATTTT. Translated, it gives CAWSNYYQPQHF.

This clonotype appeared many times. This rearrangement joins TRBV28 to TRBJ2-7; tentatively, D is TRBD1 or TRBD2 (5 bases each). The V end was cut by 8 bases, the J end by 3 bases, with 14 bases between. The germline V gene has CDR1 MDHEN and CDR2 SYDVKM. The CDR3 length is 13 residues. CDR3 in amino acids: CASLKRGRYEQYF. In nucleotides, the CDR3 is TGTGCCAGCTTAAAACGGGGACGCTACGAGCAGTACTTC.

V usage is TRBV20-1 and J usage is TRBJ2-2; D remains unclear. Germline loops: CDR1 DFQATT, CDR2 SNEGSKA (reference sequence). The V end lost 3 bases, the J end lost 11 bases, and 19 bases lay between the germline ends. The CDR3 has 14 residues. CDR3 sequence reads: CSARVSGGARELFF. CDR3 in DNA: TGCAGTGCTAGGGTCTCAGGCGGTGCCCGCGAGCTGTTTTTT.

This clonotype appeared many times. The J gene is TRBJ1-3, the V gene TRBV18, with no clear D. Germline CDR1 is KGHSH and CDR2 is LQKENI. CDR3 length equals 12 residues. Trimming removed 3 bases at V and 8 bases at J, with 8 bases between. CDR3 amino acids: CASSPERDTIYF. The DNA for the CDR3 is TGTGCCAGCTCACCCGAACGAGACACCATATATTTT.

The rearrangement links TRBV7-3 to TRBJ2-6, with 8 positions matching TRBD2. Germline-derived CDR1 and CDR2 are SGHTA and FQGTGA. This CDR3 is 16 amino acids long. With 5 bases clipped from V and 2 bases from J, the junction kept 5 bases outside the gene matches. CDR3 nucleotide sequence: TGTGCCAGCAGCCAGCTGGGACTAGCTGGGGCCAACGTCCTGACTTTC. Amino acid sequence: CASSQLGLAGANVLTF. The variable domain in full, with the rest retrieved from reference TRBV7-3 and TRBJ2-6, is GAGVSQTPSNKVTEKGKYVELRCDPISGHTALYWYRQSLGQGPEFLIYFQGTGAADDSGLPNDRFFAVRPEGSVSTLKIQRTERGDSAVYLCASSQLGLAGANVLTFGAGSRLTVL.

Many counts were recorded for this clonotype. The J gene is TRBJ2-1, the V gene TRBV24-1, with 10 bases fitting TRBD2. Looked up from germline, CDR1 is KGHDR and CDR2 is SFDVKD. This CDR3 has 17 amino acids. J was trimmed by 7 bases and V by 0 bases; bases with no gene match: 8. DNA for the CDR3: TGTGCCACCAGTGATTTGGCGCCTAGCGGGAGAGGTAATGAGCAGTTCTTC. This gives the protein CATSDLAPSGRGNEQFF.

This clonotype was recorded at least ten times. V gene TRBV15 combines with J gene TRBJ2-7; no definite D call. In germline, CDR1 is LNHNV, CDR2 YYDKDF (reference sequence). Trimming took 4 bases from V and 3 from J, leaving 13 bases between them. This CDR3 has 14 amino acids. CDR3 loop: CATSIQINIYEQYF. As DNA, the CDR3 is TGTGCCACCAGCATCCAGATCAACATCTACGAGCAGTACTTC.

The chain has TRBV14 and TRBJ2-6; D remains unclear. Germline CDR1 SGHDN, CDR2 FVKESK. The CDR3 length is 14 residues. The ends were cut back, 4 bases at V and 1 base at J, with 5 bases in the middle. The CDR3 loop reads CASSRESGANVLTF. CDR3 sequence (DNA): TGTGCCAGCAGCCGAGAGTCTGGGGCCAACGTCCTGACTTTC.

This clonotype occurred once. This chain joins TRBV5-1 and TRBJ1-1; D might be TRBD1 (6 bases). Germline V gives CDR1 SGHRS, CDR2 YFSETQ. The ends were cut back, 4 bases at V and 7 bases at J, with 14 bases in the middle. The CDR3 is made up of 13 amino acids. The CDR3 sequence: CASSRQERGEAFF. In DNA, the CDR3 is TGCGCCAGCAGCAGACAGGAAAGGGGTGAAGCTTTCTTT.

The sample holds many counts of this clonotype. This chain joins TRBV30 and TRBJ2-7; D uncertain. Trimming removed 3 bases at V and 5 bases at J, with 14 bases between. The CDR3 sequence is 13 residues long. CDR1 and CDR2 from the germline V gene are GTSNPN and SVGIG (reference sequence). In nucleotides, the CDR3 is TGTGCCTGGAGAGAGACTCCGGCACACGAGCAGTACTTC. This gives the protein CAWRETPAHEQYF.

This clonotype was detected many times. The J gene is TRBJ1-1, the V gene TRBV5-1; TRBD1 matches at 8 bases. V lost 4 bases and J lost 4; bases outside the gene matches: 3. The CDR3 runs 13 residues. Germline lookup yields CDR1 SGHRS and CDR2 YFSETQ. The CDR3 is CASSTQGVTEAFF. The CDR3 nucleotides are TGCGCCAGCAGCACACAGGGGGTCACTGAAGCTTTCTTT.

This clonotype was counted ten times or more. The chain carries TRBV28 and TRBJ2-7, with D possibly being TRBD1 or TRBD2 (5 bases each). Per germline, CDR1 MDHEN and CDR2 SYDVKM. CDR3 length equals 13 residues. The V and J ends lost 8 bases and 7 bases respectively, with 18 bases between them. CDR3 in DNA: TGTGCCAGCGGTCCCGGGACCCCTGTTGAGCAGTACTTC. Translating it yields CASGPGTPVEQYF.

The chain is built from TRBV5-1 and TRBJ2-6; perhaps TRBD1 as D (6 bases). CDR1 and CDR2 (germline): SGHRS, YFSETQ. This CDR3 region has 17 residues. The V and J ends lost 1 base and 2 bases respectively, with 13 bases between them. CDR3 sequence (DNA): TGCGCCAGCAGCTTGCTCCAGGGGACCACTGGGGCCAACGTCCTGACTTTC. This gives the protein CASSLLQGTTGANVLTF.

As to this clonotype: At one end, the junction sequence differs from germline, possibly due to a read error. The rearrangement uses TRBV9 and TRBJ2-1; D is uncertain. Germline CDR1 and CDR2: SGDLS and YYNGEE. CDR3 size: 15 residues. Here the CDR3 DNA reads TGTGCCAGCATCGTAGATGGCGTCCCTTACAATGAGCAGTTCTTC. This translates into CASIVDGVPYNEQFF.

Ten or more counts support this clonotype. The V and J genes are TRBV3-1 and TRBJ1-2; D may be TRBD1 (5 bases). V shed 5 bases and J shed 8 bases, with 15 bases lying between them. Germline loops: CDR1 LGHDT, CDR2 YNNKEL (reference sequence). The CDR3 runs 13 residues. CDR3 DNA: TGTGCCAGCAGCGGCGGGGGAGGGCGAGGCTACACCTTC. As protein: CASSGGGGRGYTF.

This clonotype was recorded at least ten times. The rearrangement links TRBV2 to TRBJ1-5, with a weak D call TRBD1 (5 bases). The CDR3 loop spans 15 amino acids. Trimming removed 6 bases at V and 2 bases at J, with 14 bases between. Germline CDR1 and CDR2: SNHLY and FYNNEI. CDR3 protein: CASRSRRGGNQPQHF. The CDR3 DNA reads TGTGCCAGCAGGTCCCGAAGGGGTGGCAATCAGCCCCAGCATTTT.

The V gene is TRBV19, the J gene TRBJ1-1; TRBD1 is a possible D gene (6 bases). Germline V gene lookup returns CDR1 LNHDA and CDR2 SQIVND (reference sequence). CDR3 length: 15 residues. The V and J ends lost 3 bases and 1 base respectively, with 12 bases between them. The CDR3, as DNA: TGTGCCAGTAGTATTGGGGGGACACCGAACACTGAAGCTTTCTTT. This codes for CASSIGGTPNTEAFF.

Turning to this clonotype: A read error is possible here, since a much larger clone lies one base away. The chain couples TRBV11-2 to TRBJ2-1; 10 bases are shared with TRBD2. V dropped 4 bases and J dropped 6; count of bases not matched to a gene: 9. This CDR3 region has 16 residues. Germline assignment: CDR1 SGHAT and CDR2 FQNNGV. Here the CDR3 reads CASSSRAGGPVNEQFF. The CDR3 nucleotides read TGTGCCAGCAGCTCACGAGCGGGAGGGCCGGTCAATGAGCAGTTCTTC.

The sample holds many counts of this clonotype. The CDR3 loop is CASSLASGDHYEQYF. The CDR3 coding sequence is TGTGCCAGCAGCTTAGCCAGCGGGGATCACTACGAGCAGTACTTC. The V call is TRBV7-2, the J call TRBJ2-7, with 7 bases aligning to TRBD2. J was trimmed by 3 bases and V by 0 bases; bases with no gene match: 5. CDR3 length: 15 amino acids. Germline CDR1 and CDR2: SGHTA and FQGNSA. The variable domain in full, completed from reference TRBV7-2 and TRBJ2-7, reads GAGVSQSPSNKVTEKGKDVELRCDPISGHTALYWYRQSLGQGLEFLIYFQGNSAPDKSGLPSDRFSAERTGGSVSTLTIQRTQQEDSAVYLCASSLASGDHYEQYFGPGTRLTVT.